These 25 T cell receptor beta chains were all obtained from the same sample, sequenced in a study of cytomegalovirus exposure and HLA in healthy donors. This table comes from immunoSEQ multiplex PCR, and its TCRdb copy is limited to in-frame clones, with some not included. The repertoire holds about 200,000 clones, with approximately 82% as singletons. Input material: PBMCs. Source of these receptors: a young woman in good health and CMV-seronegative.

The chain is built from TRBV5-4 and TRBJ1-1; 7 nucleotides align to TRBD1. Germline lookup yields CDR1 SGHNT and CDR2 YYREEE (reference sequence). V trimming: 0 bases; J trimming: 6 bases; junction bases outside the gene matches: 5. The CDR3 is made up of 14 amino acids. Here the CDR3 DNA reads TGTGCCAGCAGCTTGGACTCTAGGGGGCCTGAAGCTTTCTTT. Amino acid sequence: CASSLDSRGPEAFF.

V is TRBV30 and J is TRBJ2-5; possibly TRBD2 for D (5 bases). The CDR3 totals 13 residues. CDR1 and CDR2 (germline): GTSNPN, SVGIG (reference sequence). Trimming pared 0 bases from V and 4 bases from J, leaving 9 bases between. CDR3 sequence (DNA): TGTGCCTGGAGTGTACATCGGGGAGAGACCCAGTACTTC. Its protein is CAWSVHRGETQYF.

The V call is TRBV25-1, the J call TRBJ1-4, with a possible D match to TRBD1 (5 bases). Germline CDR1 is MGHDK and CDR2 is SYGVNS. The CDR3 runs 13 residues. V was trimmed by 9 bases and J by 5 bases, leaving 13 bases between them. The CDR3 bases are TGTGCCAGTACCCGGGGGGGGAATGAAAAACTGTTTTTT. Translated, it gives CASTRGGNEKLFF.

This chain links TRBV7-6 with TRBJ1-6, with D perhaps TRBD1 (5 bases). The V gene's germline CDR1 is SGHVS and CDR2 FNYEAQ. This CDR3 has 15 amino acids. The germline V and J ends were trimmed by 5 bases and 5 bases, with 13 bases remaining between them. CDR3 residues: CASSQAPGHNSPLHF. The CDR3 DNA follows: TGTGCCAGCAGCCAGGCCCCAGGGCATAATTCACCCCTCCACTTT.

This clone was counted once. The chain uses TRBV27 and TRBJ2-7, with D possibly being TRBD1 (6 bases). CDR3 length: 14 residues. V was trimmed by 6 bases and J by 9 bases, leaving 21 bases between them. Germline V gives CDR1 MNHEY, CDR2 SMNVEV (reference sequence). The DNA of the CDR3 is TGTGCCAGCAGCCGCCGGGACACGCTTACGACGCAGTACTTC. This translates into CASSRRDTLTTQYF.

The genes are TRBV30 and TRBJ2-1, with D possibly being TRBD1 or TRBD2 (5 bases each). This CDR3 spans 15 amino acids. CDR1 GTSNPN and CDR2 SVGIG come from the germline V gene (reference sequence). Trimming pared 5 bases from V and 10 bases from J, leaving 24 bases between. The CDR3 sequence: CAWLRDPWLGKEQFF. The DNA for the CDR3 is TGTGCCTGGTTACGGGACCCCTGGCTGGGGAAAGAGCAGTTCTTC.

This chain's CDR3 is CASSDRGRLSYEQYF. The CDR3 nucleotides are TGTGCCAGCAGTGATCGGGGTCGGCTTTCCTACGAGCAGTACTTC. The rearrangement uses TRBV2 and TRBJ2-7; D is perhaps TRBD2 (5 bases). V shed 3 bases and J shed 1 base, with 13 bases lying between them. The germline V gene encodes CDR1 SNHLY and CDR2 FYNNEI. The CDR3 extends over 15 amino acids.

In DNA, the CDR3 is TGTGCCATTCTCGGGACAGGAATTTACAATGAGCAGTTCTTC. The encoded protein is CAILGTGIYNEQFF. This chain links TRBV11-3 with TRBJ2-1; TRBD1 agrees at 8 bases. With V trimmed by 10 bases and J by 4 bases, 9 bases remained unmatched. Germline lookup yields CDR1 SGHNT and CDR2 YENEEA. The CDR3 covers 14 residues.

The gene calls are TRBV5-1 and TRBJ2-1; 7 bases map to TRBD2. CDR3 length equals 16 residues. Per germline, CDR1 SGHRS and CDR2 YFSETQ. J was trimmed by 5 bases and V by 4 bases; bases with no gene match: 12. Here the CDR3 DNA reads TGCGCCAGCAGCCCCATGGTAGCGGGTACAAACAATGAGCAGTTCTTC. The encoded protein is CASSPMVAGTNNEQFF. Full variable domain (outside the CDR3, taken from reference TRBV5-1 and TRBJ2-1): KAGVTQTPRYLIKTRGQQVTLSCSPISGHRSVSWYQQTPGQGLQFLFEYFSETQRNKGNFPGRFSGRQFSNSRSEMNVSTLELGDSALYLCASSPMVAGTNNEQFFGPGTRLTVL.

V usage is TRBV27 and J usage is TRBJ2-1; tentative D call: TRBD2 (5 bases). The CDR3 length is 11 residues. Germline CDR1 MNHEY, CDR2 SMNVEV (reference sequence). V was trimmed by 4 bases and J by 10 bases, leaving 8 bases between them. The CDR3 loop reads CASSSGWEQFF. The CDR3 coding sequence is TGTGCCAGCAGTTCGGGATGGGAGCAGTTCTTC.

The chain links TRBV5-4 to TRBJ2-2; D is unresolved. Per the germline V gene, CDR1 is SGHNT and CDR2 is YYREEE (reference sequence). V was clipped by 0 bases and J by 2 bases, with 5 bases between them. CDR3 length: 14 residues. The CDR3 loop reads CASSLALNTGELFF. Here the CDR3 DNA reads TGTGCCAGCAGCTTGGCCTTAAACACCGGGGAGCTGTTTTTT.

The V gene is TRBV19, the J gene TRBJ2-7, with D perhaps TRBD2 (5 bases). Germline V gene lookup returns CDR1 LNHDA and CDR2 SQIVND (reference sequence). The V end was cut by 5 bases, the J end by 0 bases, with 20 bases between. The CDR3 is 17 residues long. The CDR3, as DNA: TGTGCCAGTAGTCCTACGACGGGGTCCCAGCGCTCCTACGAGCAGTACTTC. Translated, it gives CASSPTTGSQRSYEQYF.

This chain links TRBV27 with TRBJ2-7; 8 bases align to TRBD2. Germline values: CDR1 MNHEY, CDR2 SMNVEV (reference sequence). Losses at the gene ends were 5 bases for V and 6 bases for J; bases not matched to a gene: 9. The CDR3 has 14 residues. CDR3 protein: CASSRPMAGGEQYF. As DNA, the CDR3 is TGTGCCAGCAGTCGCCCGATGGCGGGAGGCGAGCAGTACTTC.

This chain joins TRBV5-6 and TRBJ2-1; 13 bases line up with TRBD2. Per germline, CDR1 SGHDT and CDR2 YYEEEE. This CDR3 spans 17 amino acids. Germline trimming cut 1 base from V and 6 bases from J; bases unmatched to any gene: 7. CDR3 residues: CASSLIGLAGESNEQFF. The DNA for the CDR3 is TGTGCCAGCAGCTTGATCGGACTAGCGGGAGAATCCAATGAGCAGTTCTTC.

The genes are TRBV5-1 and TRBJ2-3; D is unclear. V lost 2 bases and J 5 bases, leaving 6 bases between the germline ends. Germline V gene lookup returns CDR1 SGHRS and CDR2 YFSETQ. The CDR3 consists of 12 residues. The chain's CDR3 is CASSFLEDTQYF. CDR3 coding DNA: TGCGCCAGCAGCTTTCTGGAAGATACGCAGTATTTT.

The chain links TRBV11-2 to TRBJ2-7; D is undetermined. The CDR3 extends over 11 amino acids. Trimming took 6 bases from V and 1 from J, leaving 4 bases between them. CDR1 SGHAT and CDR2 FQNNGV come from the germline V gene. The CDR3 loop reads CASSSSYEQYF. DNA of the CDR3: TGTGCCAGCAGTAGTTCCTACGAGCAGTACTTC.

CDR3 amino acids: CASSGLDRFKPEAFF. DNA of the CDR3: TGTGCCAGCAGCGGGTTGGACAGGTTTAAGCCTGAAGCTTTCTTT. The V and J genes are TRBV9 and TRBJ1-1, with 7 bases identical to TRBD1. Germline V gene data show CDR1 as SGDLS and CDR2 as YYNGEE. This CDR3 spans 15 amino acids. Unmatched junction bases numbered 11, after V lost 3 bases and J lost 6 bases.

This chain uses TRBV6-1 with TRBJ1-5; D not certain. The ends were cut back, 5 bases at V and 3 bases at J, with 11 bases in the middle. CDR3 size: 14 residues. The germline V gene has CDR1 MNHNS and CDR2 SASEGT. CDR3 nucleotides: TGTGCCAGCAGTCCTGTGACGTACAATCAGCCCCAGCATTTT. This sequence encodes CASSPVTYNQPQHF.

V and J are TRBV30 and TRBJ1-1; D is unresolved. V was cut by 3 bases and J by 0 bases, with 8 bases left in between. Looked up from germline, CDR1 is GTSNPN and CDR2 is SVGIG (reference sequence). The CDR3 loop spans 13 amino acids. CDR3 DNA sequence: TGTGCCTGGAGCCGGAAGTTGAACACTGAAGCTTTCTTT. It translates to CAWSRKLNTEAFF. Looking up the rest from reference TRBV30 and TRBJ1-1 gives the full variable domain: SQTIHQWPATLVQPVGSPLSLECTVEGTSNPNLYWYRQAAGRGLQLLFYSVGIGQISSEVPQNLSASRPQDRQFILSSKKLLLSDSGFYLCAWSRKLNTEAFFGQGTRLTVV.

The chain carries TRBV27 and TRBJ1-1; TRBD1 might be the D (6 bases). This CDR3 has 15 amino acids. V lost 4 bases and J lost 1, with 13 bases in between. The germline gives CDR1 MNHEY, CDR2 SMNVEV (reference sequence). CDR3 sequence: CASSSSWGQNTEAFF. The CDR3 DNA follows: TGTGCCAGCAGTTCCTCTTGGGGACAGAACACTGAAGCTTTCTTT.

The CDR3 region has the DNA TGTGCCAGCAGCTTAAAGGGGGGCTCCTACGAGCAGTACTTC. It specifies CASSLKGGSYEQYF. The V call is TRBV7-8, the J call TRBJ2-7; D assignment may be TRBD1 or TRBD2 (6 bases each). Trimming stripped 2 bases from V and 0 bases from J, with 8 bases between. This CDR3 has 14 residues. Germline CDR1 reads SGHVS; CDR2 reads FQNEAQ.

This chain uses TRBV6-5 with TRBJ1-4; D uncertain. The V end lost 0 bases, the J end lost 9 bases, and 14 bases lay between the germline ends. This CDR3 contains 15 residues. Germline V gene lookup returns CDR1 MNHEY and CDR2 SVGAGI. CDR3 sequence (DNA): TGTGCCAGCAGTTACTCTGGCGACGGCTCCAAAAAACTGTTTTTT. Translating it yields CASSYSGDGSKKLFF.

This rearrangement joins TRBV6-5 to TRBJ2-2; D is possibly TRBD1 (5 bases). Between the trimmed V and J ends, which lost 4 bases and 4 bases, there was a span of 7 bases. Germline V lookup: CDR1 MNHEY, CDR2 SVGAGI. This CDR3 comprises 13 residues. In DNA, the CDR3 is TGTGCCAGCAGTTTCGACAGCACCGGGGAGCTGTTTTTT. Residues: CASSFDSTGELFF.

This sequence joins TRBV9 and TRBJ1-1, with D uncertain. V was trimmed by 4 bases and J by 11 bases, leaving 18 bases between them. This CDR3 has 13 amino acids. Germline lookup yields CDR1 SGDLS and CDR2 YYNGEE. CDR3 sequence (DNA): TGTGCCAGCAGCCCCCCCTATTCGGACGTGGCTTTCTTT. It encodes CASSPPYSDVAFF. The complete variable domain, with remaining parts taken from reference TRBV9 and TRBJ1-1, reads DSGVTQTPKHLITATGQRVTLRCSPRSGDLSVYWYQQSLDQGLQFLIQYYNGEERAKGNILERFSAQQFPDLHSELNLSSLELGDSALYFCASSPPYSDVAFFGQGTRLTVV.

J is TRBJ2-7 and V is TRBV5-1, with D perhaps TRBD1 or TRBD2 (5 bases each). The germline V gene has CDR1 SGHRS and CDR2 YFSETQ. The CDR3 is made up of 15 amino acids. The V end lost 4 bases, the J end lost 0 bases, and 14 bases lay between the germline ends. CDR3 region: CASSPGTFSSYEQYF. In DNA, the CDR3 is TGCGCCAGCAGCCCGGGGACCTTTAGCTCCTACGAGCAGTACTTC.